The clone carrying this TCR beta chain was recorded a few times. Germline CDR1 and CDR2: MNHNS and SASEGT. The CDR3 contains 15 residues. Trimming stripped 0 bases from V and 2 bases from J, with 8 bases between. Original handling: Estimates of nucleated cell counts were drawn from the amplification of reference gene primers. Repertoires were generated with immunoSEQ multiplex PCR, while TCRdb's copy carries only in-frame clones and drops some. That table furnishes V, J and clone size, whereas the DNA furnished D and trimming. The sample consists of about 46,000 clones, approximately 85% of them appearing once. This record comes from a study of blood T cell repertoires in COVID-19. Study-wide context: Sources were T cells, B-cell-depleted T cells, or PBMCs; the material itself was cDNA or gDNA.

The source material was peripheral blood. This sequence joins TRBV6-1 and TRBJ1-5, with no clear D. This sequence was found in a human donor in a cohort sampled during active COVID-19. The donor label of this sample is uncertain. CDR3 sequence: CASSEAQAGNQPQHF. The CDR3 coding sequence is TGTGCCAGCAGTGAAGCCCAGGCTGGCAATCAGCCCCAGCATTTT.